This T cell receptor (beta chain) was captured in a study of blood T cell repertoires in COVID-19. Study-wide context: COVID-19 samples, acute and convalescent, were from the United States, Italy and Spain. PBMCs, B-cell-depleted T cells, or T cells were the source of the cDNA or gDNA that made up the material.

V was pared by 0 bases and J by 6 bases, with 5 bases of the junction left unmatched. This CDR3 comprises 16 residues. CDR1 is SGDLS, CDR2 YYNGEE, per germline. Authors' processing steps: Quantification of nucleated cells was approximated via reference gene primer amplification. Method: immunoSEQ multiplex PCR; TCRdb's copy keeps in-frame clones and lacks some. For V, J and clone size, that table is used; D and trimming come from the DNA. The repertoire consists of 260,000 or so clones, with 75% to 90% occurring once and the leading ten covering 8.6%. This chain links TRBV9 with TRBJ2-1; 11 nucleotides line up with TRBD2. Sequencing was done on a sample of peripheral blood. This TCR came from a human donor in a cohort sampled during active COVID-19. The CDR3 sequence: CASSVGPSGGSNEQFF. The CDR3 DNA is TGTGCCAGCAGCGTAGGTCCTAGCGGGGGGTCCAATGAGCAGTTCTTC. Looking up the rest from reference TRBV9 and TRBJ2-1 gives the full variable domain: DSGVTQTPKHLITATGQRVTLRCSPRSGDLSVYWYQQSLDQGLQFLIQYYNGEERAKGNILERFSAQQFPDLHSELNLSSLELGDSALYFCASSVGPSGGSNEQFFGPGTRLTVL.